A single sample gave rise to the 18 T cell receptor beta chains below, sequenced in a study of cytomegalovirus exposure and HLA in healthy donors. PCR involved 60 Vbeta and 13 Jbeta primers. Produced via immunoSEQ multiplex PCR; TCRdb's table is partial and in-frame only. The profile shows 100,000 or so clones, roughly three quarters of them singletons. Sequences were obtained from PBMCs. Source of these receptors: a female donor in good health and CMV-seropositive.

The chain carries TRBV6-5 and TRBJ2-3; 7 bases map to TRBD1. Looked up from germline, CDR1 is MNHEY and CDR2 is SVGAGI. With 0 bases clipped from V and 1 base from J, the junction kept 4 bases outside the gene matches. The CDR3 has 16 residues. This CDR3 is CASSYSTGYGTDTQYF. The CDR3 DNA reads TGTGCCAGCAGTTACTCGACAGGGTACGGCACAGATACGCAGTATTTT.

This rearrangement joins TRBV2 to TRBJ2-1; 7 bases line up with TRBD1. Germline values: CDR1 SNHLY, CDR2 FYNNEI. The V and J ends lost 2 bases and 7 bases, in that order; junction bases with no gene match: 2. CDR3 length: 13 amino acids. The CDR3 nucleotides read TGTGCCAGCAGTGAACAGGGGGTAAATGAGCAGTTCTTC. Its translation: CASSEQGVNEQFF.

The chain is built from TRBV4-1 and TRBJ1-5; D perhaps matches TRBD1 (6 bases). Trimming took off 0 bases at V and 3 bases at J, with 12 bases between the two ends. CDR1 and CDR2 (germline): MGHRA, YSYEKL. This CDR3 has 16 residues. The CDR3 sequence is CASSQDRQGFNQPQHF. The CDR3 bases are TGCGCCAGCAGCCAAGATCGCCAGGGGTTCAATCAGCCCCAGCATTTT.

The chain has TRBV10-2 and TRBJ2-7; D uncertain. Trimming took 3 bases from V and 3 from J, leaving 9 bases between them. This CDR3 is 13 amino acids long. Germline values: CDR1 WSHSY, CDR2 SAAADI. The CDR3: CASSDRQIYEQYF. DNA of the CDR3: TGCGCCAGCAGTGACCGCCAGATCTACGAGCAGTACTTC.

The genes are TRBV30 and TRBJ1-2; D gene ambiguous. This CDR3 spans 14 amino acids. Germline V gene lookup returns CDR1 GTSNPN and CDR2 SVGIG (reference sequence). V was shortened by 3 bases and J by 10 bases, with 21 bases between the two germline ends. DNA for the CDR3: TGTGCCTGGAGGGGAGGCCAGGTCGCTGCCTTCTACACCTTC. Amino acid sequence: CAWRGGQVAAFYTF.

The chain has TRBV10-3 and TRBJ1-2; 10 nucleotides match TRBD1. CDR1 and CDR2 from the germline V gene are ENHRY and SYGVKD. CDR3 size: 16 residues. J lost 7 bases, V lost 3 bases, and 11 bases had no gene match. CDR3 DNA: TGTGCCATCAGTGACTCTAACCGGGACAGGGGACGTGGCTACACCTTC. Translation gives CAISDSNRDRGRGYTF.

The chain uses TRBV13 and TRBJ2-7; D unresolved. The germline V and J ends were trimmed by 1 base and 0 bases, with 19 bases remaining between them. Germline-derived CDR1 and CDR2 are PRHDT and FYEKMQ (reference sequence). This CDR3 is 18 amino acids long. The CDR3 sequence: CASSLANRRTSSSYEQYF. The CDR3 nucleotides read TGTGCCAGCAGCTTAGCGAATAGGAGAACTTCCAGCTCCTACGAGCAGTACTTC.

The CDR3 nucleotides read TGTGCCAGCAGCGCGAACGCGGGACAGGCCCTCTACACCTTC. Translated, it gives CASSANAGQALYTF. The V gene is TRBV5-6, the J gene TRBJ1-2; 8 positions agree with TRBD1. With V trimmed by 4 bases and J by 10 bases, 12 bases remained unmatched. Germline CDR1 reads SGHDT; CDR2 reads YYEEEE. There are 14 residues in the CDR3.

V gene TRBV7-2 combines with J gene TRBJ1-2; the D gene is possibly TRBD1 (5 bases). Germline CDR1 reads SGHTA; CDR2 reads FQGNSA. The CDR3 loop spans 13 amino acids. V was pared by 4 bases and J by 11 bases, with 17 bases between. The CDR3 here is CASSSVGREAYTF. For the CDR3, the DNA is TGTGCCAGCAGCTCAGTGGGACGGGAGGCTTACACCTTC.

This clone was found once. One junction end does not reproduce the germline sequence, and a read error may be involved. The CDR3 is CASSLPTGPFFF. CDR3 sequence (DNA): TGTGCCAGCAGTTTACCAACAGGGCCCTTTTTCTTC. This sequence joins TRBV27 and TRBJ1-2; a possible D gene is TRBD1 (6 bases). This CDR3 region has 12 residues. Germline loops: CDR1 MNHEY, CDR2 SMNVEV (reference sequence).

This rearrangement joins TRBV30 to TRBJ2-7; 9 positions agree with TRBD1. The CDR3 has 13 residues. V trimming: 8 bases; J trimming: 5 bases; junction bases outside the gene matches: 10. From germline, CDR1 is GTSNPN and CDR2 SVGIG (reference sequence). This CDR3 is CAGRDRVTHEQYF. CDR3 in DNA: TGTGCCGGCCGGGACAGGGTTACCCACGAGCAGTACTTC.

The chain employs TRBV11-2 and TRBJ2-1, with a weak D call TRBD1 (6 bases). V shed 2 bases and J shed 6 bases, with 23 bases lying between them. The CDR3 loop spans 18 amino acids. Germline V CDR1 and CDR2: SGHAT, FQNNGV. CDR3 sequence: CASSLTSAGAVWFNEQFF. In DNA form, the CDR3 reads TGTGCCAGCAGCTTAACTTCAGCAGGGGCCGTTTGGTTCAATGAGCAGTTCTTC.

This clone was counted between two and nine times. The chain combines TRBV7-9 with TRBJ1-2; 7 bases line up with TRBD1. Germline lookup yields CDR1 SEHNR and CDR2 FQNEAQ (reference sequence). Trimming at V came to 3 bases and at J to 5 bases, leaving 3 bases not matched to a gene. The CDR3 is made up of 13 amino acids. Written as DNA, the CDR3 is TGTGCCAGCAGCTTCGGACAGGTTTATGGCTACACCTTC. Translating it yields CASSFGQVYGYTF.

As regards this clone: Other DNA sequences in the same sample also yield this CDR3. The J gene is TRBJ2-3, the V gene TRBV5-1; TRBD2 agrees at 10 bases. Germline V gene lookup returns CDR1 SGHRS and CDR2 YFSETQ. The trim removed 1 base at V and 2 bases at J, leaving 7 bases unmatched. This CDR3 has 17 amino acids. CDR3: CASSLSGGASDTDTQYF. The CDR3 coding sequence is TGCGCCAGCAGCTTGAGCGGGGGGGCTTCGGACACAGATACGCAGTATTTT.

The chain links TRBV19 to TRBJ2-2, with 11 bases lining up with TRBD1. In germline, CDR1 is LNHDA, CDR2 SQIVND (reference sequence). The CDR3 extends over 16 amino acids. After removal of 5 bases from V and 6 bases from J, the junction contained 8 bases not matched to a gene. CDR3 coding DNA: TGTGCCAGTAGTGAGCGGGACAGGGGGTGGGCCGGGGAGCTGTTTTTT. Translation gives CASSERDRGWAGELFF.

The chain employs TRBV9 and TRBJ1-1, with 8 bases identical to TRBD1. CDR1 is SGDLS and CDR2 is YYNGEE in the germline V gene. CDR3 size: 15 residues. Trimming at V came to 3 bases and at J to 5 bases, leaving 9 bases not matched to a gene. The CDR3 DNA sequence: TGTGCCAGCAGCGAACGTACAGGGGGGAGGACTGAAGCTTTCTTT. It specifies CASSERTGGRTEAFF.

This chain connects TRBV10-2 to TRBJ2-7; a weak D match, TRBD2 (5 bases). Germline V gene data show CDR1 as WSHSY and CDR2 as SAAADI. The CDR3 consists of 13 residues. V was shortened by 6 bases and J by 3 bases, with 12 bases between the two germline ends. CDR3 coding DNA: TGCGCCAGCAGGGACTTCACGAACTACGAGCAGTACTTC. Its translation is CASRDFTNYEQYF.

The V gene is TRBV5-1, the J gene TRBJ2-5; 13 positions match TRBD2. The CDR3 runs 18 residues. Germline CDR1 reads SGHRS; CDR2 reads YFSETQ. With V trimmed by 3 bases and J by 0 bases, 8 bases remained unmatched. The chain's CDR3 is CASSSGLAGAEYQETQYF. The CDR3 nucleotides are TGCGCCAGCAGCTCAGGACTAGCGGGGGCCGAGTACCAAGAGACCCAGTACTTC.